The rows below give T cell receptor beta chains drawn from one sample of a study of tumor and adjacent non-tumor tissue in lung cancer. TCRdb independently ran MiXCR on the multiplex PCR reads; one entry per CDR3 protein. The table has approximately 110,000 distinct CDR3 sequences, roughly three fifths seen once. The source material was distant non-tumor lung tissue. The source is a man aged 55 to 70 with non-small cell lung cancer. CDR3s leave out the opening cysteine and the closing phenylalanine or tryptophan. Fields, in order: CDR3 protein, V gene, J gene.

ASIGQGRDEQY	TRBV6-5	TRBJ2-7
SAREQLGAGHPDTQY	TRBV20-1	TRBJ2-3
ASSPNYMNTEAF	TRBV28	TRBJ1-1
ASSLGGAAGEPF	TRBV12-3/TRBV12-4	TRBJ2-2
ASSRDIGWASYEQY	TRBV4-2	TRBJ2-7
ASSENSYGYT	TRBV5-4	TRBJ1-2
AISLGRGPSQPQH	TRBV28	TRBJ1-5
ASSLRWTGELGVETQY	TRBV13	TRBJ2-5
ASSKSGQTNEKLF	TRBV9	TRBJ1-4
ASSQGTTNYGYT	TRBV6-2/TRBV6-3	TRBJ1-2
ASSLTRYEQF	TRBV6-6	TRBJ2-1
VSGPDRASYNEQF	TRBV5-4	TRBJ2-1
SSNLEGTFSERY	TRBV11-1	TRBJ2-7
ASNIIAQGEQF	TRBV19	TRBJ2-1
ASSLVGGAETQY	TRBV28	TRBJ2-5
ASSYGDGMADTQY	TRBV6-5	TRBJ2-3
ASSYPMGVGGGSGNQPQH	TRBV6-2/TRBV6-3	TRBJ1-5
AGSHDWGGWVKTQH	TRBV4-3	TRBJ1-5
ATSRPDRVVSGTNVLT	TRBV15	TRBJ2-6
ASSYSVSGFTEAF	TRBV6-6	TRBJ1-1
ASSLEDRVPF	TRBV11-3	TRBJ2-1
SVVRETGVLEQY	TRBV29-1	TRBJ2-7
ASCVRRLANRRGGYT	TRBV12-3/TRBV12-4	TRBJ1-2